Sequencing of this T cell receptor beta chain was carried out in a study of blood T cells in healthy people across ages. PCR was performed a second time for about 7 to 12 cycles using a sample-barcoded 5' primer and a J-beta primer mix. In TCRdb, the 5' RACE reads were re-called with MiXCR into one record per CDR3 protein. The repertoire includes roughly 1.6 million distinct CDR3 sequences, 30% to 40% of them detected once, and 10% to 12% sits in the top ten. Germline-derived CDR1 and CDR2 are SGHKS and YYEKEE (reference sequence). With 0 bases clipped from V and 5 bases from J, the junction kept 3 bases outside the gene matches. This CDR3 has 14 amino acids. Extraction yielded at least 5 micrograms of total RNA per sample.

Sequenced material: blood. V and J are TRBV5-5 and TRBJ2-7; the match to TRBD1 covers 9 bases. This TCR came from a young woman in good health. The CDR3 coding sequence is TGTGCCAGCAGCTTGGTTGGGACAGGGAACGAGCAGTACTTC. The encoded protein is CASSLVGTGNEQYF.